One and the same sample provided the 7 T cell receptor beta chains below, sequenced in a study of post-analysis software for immune sequencing data. Their target antigens are unknown. Study results and caveats: Five or six TRBV segments, TRBV5-6, TRBV5-1 and TRBV20-1 among them, were found more frequent in patients than controls.

Unique molecular identifiers featured in each of the TCR beta cDNA libraries. From the PCR reads, TCRdb called clonotypes with MiXCR, one entry per CDR3 protein. This repertoire shows about 770,000 distinct CDR3 sequences, 46% found once; its top ten account for roughly 4.4%. What was sequenced was blood. These receptors all come from a girl aged 10 to 17 with multiple sclerosis.

In this sample, this clonotype turned up a few times. The chain carries TRBV5-1 and TRBJ2-4; D might be TRBD1 (6 bases). This CDR3 contains 13 residues. Germline CDR1 SGHRS, CDR2 YFSETQ. V lost 5 bases, J lost 8 bases, and 14 bases lay in between. The CDR3 reads CASSGTIGDIQYF. CDR3 DNA: TGCGCCAGCAGTGGGACAATAGGTGACATTCAGTACTTC.

This clonotype was seen at least ten times. The V gene is TRBV18, the J gene TRBJ2-7; D may match TRBD1 or TRBD2 (5 bases each). This CDR3 contains 13 residues. V lost 2 bases and J lost 2, with 7 bases in between. Per the germline V gene, CDR1 is KGHSH and CDR2 is LQKENI. CDR3 in amino acids: CASSPGGPYEQYF. As DNA, the CDR3 is TGTGCCAGCTCACCAGGGGGACCCTACGAGCAGTACTTC.

This clonotype was observed a handful of times. Mismatch with germline at one junction end may stem from a read error. The chain has TRBV7-6 and TRBJ2-3; TRBD1 agrees at 7 bases. CDR3 size: 15 residues. Germline values: CDR1 SGHVS, CDR2 FNYEAQ. The CDR3 sequence: CASSPRTGITDTQYF. For the CDR3, the DNA is TGTGCTAGCAGCCCAAGGACAGGAATCACAGATACGCAGTATTTT.

This sequence joins TRBV6-6 and TRBJ1-1; D uncertain. CDR1 is MNHNY, CDR2 SVGAGI, per germline (reference sequence). V shed 0 bases and J shed 0 bases, with 11 bases lying between them. The CDR3 covers 16 residues. The CDR3 reads CASSYSVVYLNTEAFF. In DNA, the CDR3 is TGTGCCAGCAGTTACTCCGTGGTTTACTTGAACACTGAAGCTTTCTTT.

The chain employs TRBV5-5 and TRBJ1-4; TRBD1 matches 11 bases. Germline V lookup: CDR1 SGHKS, CDR2 YYEKEE (reference sequence). V lost 4 bases and J lost 5; bases outside the gene matches: 4. The CDR3 length is 15 residues. The CDR3 here is CASSTGQGANEKLFF. The CDR3, as DNA: TGTGCCAGCAGCACCGGACAGGGGGCGAATGAAAAACTGTTTTTT.

The V and J genes are TRBV7-9 and TRBJ2-7; 8 positions match TRBD2. J was trimmed by 4 bases and V by 3 bases; bases with no gene match: 8. The CDR3 is made up of 15 amino acids. Germline lookup yields CDR1 SEHNR and CDR2 FQNEAQ (reference sequence). The CDR3 region is CASSLPGLGNYEQYF. The CDR3 DNA reads as TGTGCCAGCAGCTTGCCGGGACTAGGAAATTACGAGCAGTACTTC.

This clonotype was seen only once. The rearrangement uses TRBV12-3 or TRBV12-4 and TRBJ2-1; 7 bases are shared with TRBD2. The J call may be mistaken, given a closer DNA end match to TRBJ2-7. CDR3 length: 15 residues. CDR3 in amino acids: CASSFYGGVTYEQYF. The CDR3 DNA reads as TGTGCCAGCAGTTTTTATGGGGGGGTTACCTACGAGCAGTACTTC.